The 3 T cell receptor beta chains below all came from one sample that was sequenced in a study of post-analysis software for immune sequencing data. General study findings and limits: In patients, five or six TRBV segments were more frequent than in controls, with TRBV5-6, TRBV5-1 and TRBV20-1 among them.

The antigens of these receptors remain unknown. Unique molecular identifiers were present in the TCR beta cDNA libraries. TCRdb re-analysed the PCR reads in MiXCR, keeping a single row per CDR3 protein. Found here are fewer than 850,000 distinct CDR3 sequences, 30% of them singletons; the top ten hold approximately 0.6%. Source material: blood. Every receptor here comes from a girl aged 5 to 17 with multiple sclerosis.

This clonotype came up a few times. The CDR3 DNA follows: TGCAGCGTTGGTGGTACGGGGGGACAGCCCCAGCATTTT. Encoded protein: CSVGGTGGQPQHF. J is TRBJ1-5 and V is TRBV29-1, with a tentative D call TRBD1 (5 bases). The CDR3 totals 13 residues. Trimming removed 4 bases at V and 7 bases at J, with 14 bases between. Germline CDR1 reads SQVTM; CDR2 reads ANQGSEA. Full variable domain (rest looked up from reference TRBV29-1 and TRBJ1-5): SAVISQKPSRDICQRGTSLTIQCQVDSQVTMMFWYRQQPGQSLTLIATANQGSEATYESGFVIDKFPISRPNLTFSTLTVSNMSPEDSSIYLCSVGGTGGQPQHFGDGTRLSIL.

This clonotype has only a few counts. The chain combines TRBV5-1 with TRBJ2-4, with D possibly TRBD2 on 6 matching bases. V lost 4 bases and J lost 1, with 18 bases in between. Germline V gene data show CDR1 as SGHRS and CDR2 as YFSETQ. The CDR3 loop spans 17 amino acids. The CDR3 sequence is CASSHSTGREAKNIQYF. As DNA, the CDR3 is TGCGCCAGCAGCCACTCCACCGGGAGAGAGGCCAAAAACATTCAGTACTTC.

This clonotype was observed a few times. V usage is TRBV21-1 and J usage is TRBJ2-7. TRBV21-1 is shown as a pseudogene. The CDR3 runs 12 residues. The CDR3 DNA sequence: TGTGCCAGCAAGGACGGTCTCTACGAGCAGTACTTC. This gives the protein CASKDGLYEQYF.